Below, one T cell receptor (beta chain) is given with its context. This clone showed up just a few times. Its cognate antigen has yet to be identified. No much larger clonotype is one base removed from it; base qualities were not supplied. Per the publication, the time point label means: baseline before oral tofacitinib. From alopecia areata patients, peripheral blood was collected along with lesional scalp punch biopsies. PBMCs were isolated by density centrifugation and stained for CD3, CD4 and CD8, after which CD4+ and CD8+ T cells were sorted on a FACSAria. The germline V gene sets CDR1 to MGHRA and CDR2 to YSYEKL. V is clipped by 4 bases and J by 2 bases, and the sequence between their germline boundaries is 10 bases long. Taken from cysteine to phenylalanine, the CDR3 has 14 residues. The read is trimmed to its CDR3 DNA, 42 bases read in frame from base 1. Library prep was done by the immunoSEQ multiplex PCR assay. RNA was extracted from all samples and reverse transcribed into cDNA as template for TCR sequencing. SuperScript III was used for first-strand cDNA synthesis, primed with a 2:1 mix of oligo-dT and random hexamers. Amplification bias was assessed with a synthetic immune receptor repertoire, and residual bias was removed computationally. The authors' analysis ran thus. Raw reads were preprocessed for error removal, and CDR3 was defined according to IMGT conventions as running from the conserved cysteine to phenylalanine. To get clonality, Shannon entropy was normalized by log2 of the number of productive unique TCRs and the result was subtracted from 1. CD4 or CD8 identity of scalp clones was inferred by cross-referencing scalp TCRbeta sequences with sorted blood CD4 and CD8 repertoires. As stored in TCRdb, this immuneACCESS dataset retains in-frame rearrangements with V and J assigned. A fraction of the clones does not appear; measured against another copy, unresolved V genes explain less than half of the discrepancy, and the remainder lacks a known reason. For V, J and clone size, that table is used; D and trimming come from the DNA. The sample records 110,000 to 150,000 clones, roughly 62% of which are singletons. The ten largest clonotypes hold roughly 6.5% of the sample.

This entry belongs to a study of CD8+ T cells in alopecia areata (dated by TCRdb to between 2018 and 2020). About the investigation overall: Treated patients were enrolled in an open-label pilot trial of oral tofacitinib at 5 to 10 mg twice daily for moderate-to-severe alopecia areata. The RNA source kit depended on sample type: the PAXgene miRNA kit for fixed scalp, the miRNeasy kit for PBMCs, and the RNeasy kit for mouse skin. On the human side, TCRbeta sequencing was run on scalp tissue and on sorted CD4+ and CD8+ peripheral blood T cells from healthy controls and from alopecia areata patients with either patchy or totalis/universalis disease. Biopsies were taken from tofacitinib-treated patients at baseline and at 4 and 24 weeks of treatment, and a later scalp biopsy was taken in several of the tofacitinib-treated patients. Tofacitinib was given for 6 to 18 months, followed by 6 months of follow-up off drug to assess delayed response and recurrence. TCRbeta CDR3 regions were amplified by immunoSEQ multiplex PCR with 35 Vbeta forward and 13 Jbeta reverse primers. In both human patients and the C3H/HeJ mouse model, the study applied high-throughput TCRbeta sequencing to look at T cell clonal expansion in alopecia areata. Scalp clonality was compared across normal scalp (n=4), patchy alopecia areata scalp (n=8), and alopecia totalis/universalis scalp (n=8). The full study reports these points: Compared with normal scalp, lesional scalp, particularly in alopecia totalis/universalis, had higher clonality and more expanded CD8+ clones, which suggests antigenic drive. Unlike mouse skin, which is dominated by gammadelta T cells, normal human skin has resident alphabeta T cells that are also sequenced, and this complicates analysis of the scalp TCR repertoire. Compared with mice, TCR sequences shared between patients were less clear, possibly partly because of HLA diversity across the patient population.

The sequencing used CD4+ T cells sorted from blood, collected at week 0. This clonotype was sampled from a human donor with alopecia areata. The chain links TRBV4-1 with TRBJ2-3; there is no confident call for the D gene. The CDR3 sequence is CASSPEPTTDTQYF. The DNA reads TGCGCCAGCAGCCCCGAGCCTACCACAGATACGCAGTATTTT.